Sequencing of this T cell receptor beta chain was carried out in a study of tumor-infiltrating lymphocytes in primary liver carcinoma. The CDR3 sequence runs 12 residues, both termini included. As for this clonotype: A read error is likely, as this CDR3 ends without the conserved phenylalanine or tryptophan. The limits of the CDR3 on the DNA are not certain, so only TCRdb's listed CDR3 is given.

Priming with a constant-region primer yielded TCR beta cDNA from around 540 ng total RNA. TCR beta libraries came from three nested multiplex PCR rounds using slightly modified ARM-PCR. Researchers ran the first two PCR rounds for ten to eleven cycles each with TRBV1-TRBV30 forward primers and a C-beta reverse primer. Using its own MiXCR run on the multiplex PCR reads, TCRdb lists one record per CDR3 protein. The sample yields about 180,000 distinct CDR3 sequences, approximately 60% seen once. Unsorted whole blood yielded the blood RNA, and germline DNA was also extracted. The sequence was obtained from a man aged 40-55 years with primary liver carcinoma and hepatitis B virus infection. Source material: peripheral blood. The chain is built from TRBV21-1 and TRBJ1-2. TRBV21-1 is designated a pseudogene. CDR3 amino acids: CASSGSPYGYTI.